Listed below are T cell receptor beta chains from one sample, sequenced in a study of blood T cell repertoires in COVID-19. Profiled with immunoSEQ multiplex PCR; TCRdb holds only in-frame clones, not every one. The sample carries about 220,000 clones, approximately 77% recorded once. What was sequenced was peripheral blood. These receptors originate from a woman at least 80 years old with acute or convalescent COVID-19. Each CDR3 is given with its conserved first and last residue.

>TRBJ2-1|TRBV7-8
CASSLTRSPGTQFF
>TRBJ2-5|TRBV19
CASSPNAGGQGETQYF
>TRBJ2-7|TRBV4-2
CASSQDRPGQGYYEQYF
>TRBJ1-6|TRBV30
CAWSRRVGDSYNSPLHF
>TRBJ2-3|TRBV27
CASSLWRGGPDTQYF
>TRBJ1-1|TRBV28
CASSSPTMNTEAFF
>TRBJ2-2|TRBV27
CASSTLLPGELFF
>TRBJ2-7|TRBV6-6
CASTPSGGSKQYF
>TRBJ1-2|TRBV4-3
CASSPGIYYGYTF
>TRBJ2-3|TRBV19
CASSISGGAGGTQYF
>TRBJ2-2|TRBV6-2/TRBV6-3
CASSPIRGPGELFF
>TRBJ2-7|TRBV28
CASSFREQYF
>TRBJ2-5|TRBV18
CASSLAAGGQETQYF
>TRBJ1-1|TRBV7-9
CASSSSGERLNTEAFF
>TRBJ1-2|TRBV15
CATSRRQGDVWGYTF
>TRBJ1-2|TRBV6-1
CASSEGQGGFGYTF
>TRBJ1-1|TRBV10-3
CATAVDSANTEAFF
>TRBJ1-1|TRBV3-1/TRBV3-2
CASSTPGTEAFF
>TRBJ2-6|TRBV7-3
CASSRDSGGASGANVLTF
>TRBJ1-2|TRBV6-2/TRBV6-3
CASSSDRVTGGYTF
>TRBJ2-2|TRBV5-1
CASSLEGAGTGELFF
>TRBJ1-2|TRBV7-9
CASSLVQGVGYTF
>TRBJ1-3|TRBV7-9
CASSPIGGRGNTIYF
>TRBJ1-2|TRBV3-1/TRBV3-2
CASSQVPALITQNYGYTF
>TRBJ1-1|TRBV2
CASSEAGQVSWTEAFF
>TRBJ1-1|TRBV4-1
CASSEPTGGVTEAFF